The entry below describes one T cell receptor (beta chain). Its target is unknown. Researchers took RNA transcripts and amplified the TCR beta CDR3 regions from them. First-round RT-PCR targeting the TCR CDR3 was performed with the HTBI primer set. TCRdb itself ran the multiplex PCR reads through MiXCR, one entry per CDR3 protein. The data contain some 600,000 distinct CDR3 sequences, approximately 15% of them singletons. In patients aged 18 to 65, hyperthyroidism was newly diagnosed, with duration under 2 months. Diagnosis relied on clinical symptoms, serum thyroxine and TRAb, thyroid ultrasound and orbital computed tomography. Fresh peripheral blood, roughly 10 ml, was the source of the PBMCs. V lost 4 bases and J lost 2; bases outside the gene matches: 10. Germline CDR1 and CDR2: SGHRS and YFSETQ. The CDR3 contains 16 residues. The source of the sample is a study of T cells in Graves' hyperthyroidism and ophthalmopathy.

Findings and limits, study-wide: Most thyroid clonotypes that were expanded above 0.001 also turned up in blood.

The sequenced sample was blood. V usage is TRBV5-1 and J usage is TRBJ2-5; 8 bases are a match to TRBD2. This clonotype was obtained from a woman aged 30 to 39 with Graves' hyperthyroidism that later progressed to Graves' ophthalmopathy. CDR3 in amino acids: CASSPVQTGGQETQYF. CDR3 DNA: TGCGCCAGCAGCCCGGTTCAAACGGGAGGGCAAGAGACCCAGTACTTC.